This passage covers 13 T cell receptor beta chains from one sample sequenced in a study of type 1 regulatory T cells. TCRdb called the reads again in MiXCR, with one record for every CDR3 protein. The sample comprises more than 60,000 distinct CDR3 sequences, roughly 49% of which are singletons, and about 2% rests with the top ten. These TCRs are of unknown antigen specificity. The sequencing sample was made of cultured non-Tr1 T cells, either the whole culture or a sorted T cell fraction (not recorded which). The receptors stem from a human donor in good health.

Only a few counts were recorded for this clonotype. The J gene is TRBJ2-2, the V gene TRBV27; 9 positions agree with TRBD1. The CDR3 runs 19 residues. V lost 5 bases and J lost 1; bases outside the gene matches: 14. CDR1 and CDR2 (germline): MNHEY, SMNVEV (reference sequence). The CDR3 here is CASSPPGQGYSGNTGELFF. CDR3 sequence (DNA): TGTGCCAGCAGTCCTCCCGGACAGGGGTATTCGGGGAACACCGGGGAGCTGTTTTTT.

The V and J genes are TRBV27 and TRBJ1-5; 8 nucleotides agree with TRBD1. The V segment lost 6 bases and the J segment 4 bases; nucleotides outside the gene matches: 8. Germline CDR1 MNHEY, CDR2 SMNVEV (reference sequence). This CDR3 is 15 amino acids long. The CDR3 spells CASREGQEINQPQHF. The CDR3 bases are TGTGCCAGCAGGGAGGGACAGGAGATTAATCAGCCCCAGCATTTT.

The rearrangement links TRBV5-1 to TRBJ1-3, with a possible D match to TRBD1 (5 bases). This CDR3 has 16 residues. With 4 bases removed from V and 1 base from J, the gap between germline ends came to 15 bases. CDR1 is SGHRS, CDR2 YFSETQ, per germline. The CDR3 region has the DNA TGCGCCAGCAGCCGTATTCCGGGGGAATCTGGAAACACCATATATTTT. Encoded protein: CASSRIPGESGNTIYF.

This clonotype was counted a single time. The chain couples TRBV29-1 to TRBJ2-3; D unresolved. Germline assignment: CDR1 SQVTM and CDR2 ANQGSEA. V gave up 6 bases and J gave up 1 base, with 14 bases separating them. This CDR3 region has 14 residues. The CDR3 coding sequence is TGCAGCGTCGCCGCCCCGCAGGGCACAGATACGCAGTATTTT. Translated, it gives CSVAAPQGTDTQYF.

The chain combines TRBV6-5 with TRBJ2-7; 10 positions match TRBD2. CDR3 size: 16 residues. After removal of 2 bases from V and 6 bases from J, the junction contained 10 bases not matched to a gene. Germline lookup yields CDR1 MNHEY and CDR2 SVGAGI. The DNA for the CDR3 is TGTGCCAGCAGTTACGCGAGCGGGAGGGGGAGAGGCGAGCAGTACTTC. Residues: CASSYASGRGRGEQYF.

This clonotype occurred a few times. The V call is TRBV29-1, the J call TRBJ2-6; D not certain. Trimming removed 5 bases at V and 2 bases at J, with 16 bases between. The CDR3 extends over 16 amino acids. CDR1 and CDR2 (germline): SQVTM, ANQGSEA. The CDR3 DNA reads TGCAGCGTTAGGGATTTGGGGTTGACTGGGGCCAACGTCCTGACTTTC. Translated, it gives CSVRDLGLTGANVLTF.

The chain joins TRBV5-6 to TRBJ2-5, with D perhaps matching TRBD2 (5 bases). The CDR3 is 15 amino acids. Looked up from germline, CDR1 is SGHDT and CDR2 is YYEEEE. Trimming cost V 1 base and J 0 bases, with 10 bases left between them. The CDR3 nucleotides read TGTGCCAGCAGCTTGTTCGGGGAATACCAAGAGACCCAGTACTTC. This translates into CASSLFGEYQETQYF.

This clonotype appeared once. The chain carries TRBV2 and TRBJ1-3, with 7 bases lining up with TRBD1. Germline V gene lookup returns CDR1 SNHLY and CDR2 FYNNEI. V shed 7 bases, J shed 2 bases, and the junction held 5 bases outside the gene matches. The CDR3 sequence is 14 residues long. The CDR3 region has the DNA TGTGCCAGCACCCTGACAGGGACTGGAAACACCATATATTTT. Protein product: CASTLTGTGNTIYF. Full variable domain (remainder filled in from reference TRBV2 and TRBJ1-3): EPEVTQTPSHQVTQMGQEVILRCVPISNHLYFYWYRQILGQKVEFLVSFYNNEISEKSEIFDDQFSVERPDGSNFTLKIRSTKLEDSAMYFCASTLTGTGNTIYFGEGSWLTVV.

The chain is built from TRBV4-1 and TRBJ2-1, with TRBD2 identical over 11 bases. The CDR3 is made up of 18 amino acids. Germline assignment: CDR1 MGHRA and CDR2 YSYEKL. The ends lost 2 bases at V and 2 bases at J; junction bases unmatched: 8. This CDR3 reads CASSQPPGSGGAYNEQFF. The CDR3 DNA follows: TGCGCCAGCAGCCAACCCCCGGGTAGCGGGGGGGCCTACAATGAGCAGTTCTTC.

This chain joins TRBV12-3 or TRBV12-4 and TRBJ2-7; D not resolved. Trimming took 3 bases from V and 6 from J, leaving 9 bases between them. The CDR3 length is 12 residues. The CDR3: CASSFSDGEQYF. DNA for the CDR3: TGTGCCAGCAGTTTTAGTGATGGCGAGCAGTACTTC.

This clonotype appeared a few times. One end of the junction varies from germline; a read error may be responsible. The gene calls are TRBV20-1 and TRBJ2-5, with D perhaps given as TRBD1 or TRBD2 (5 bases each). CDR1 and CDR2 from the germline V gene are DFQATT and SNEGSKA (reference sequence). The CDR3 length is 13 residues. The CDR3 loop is CGARDWGSETQYF. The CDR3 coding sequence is TGCGGTGCTAGAGATTGGGGGTCCGAGACCCAGTACTTC.

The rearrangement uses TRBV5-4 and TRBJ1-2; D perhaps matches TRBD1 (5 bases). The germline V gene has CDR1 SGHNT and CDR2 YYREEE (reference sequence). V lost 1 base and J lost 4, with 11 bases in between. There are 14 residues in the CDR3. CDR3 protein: CASSLMAGPYGYTF. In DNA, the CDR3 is TGTGCCAGCAGCTTGATGGCAGGGCCCTATGGCTACACCTTC. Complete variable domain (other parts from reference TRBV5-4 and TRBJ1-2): ETGVTQSPTHLIKTRGQQVTLRCSSQSGHNTVSWYQQALGQGPQFIFQYYREEENGRGNFPPRFSGLQFPNYSSELNVNALELDDSALYLCASSLMAGPYGYTFGSGTRLTVV.

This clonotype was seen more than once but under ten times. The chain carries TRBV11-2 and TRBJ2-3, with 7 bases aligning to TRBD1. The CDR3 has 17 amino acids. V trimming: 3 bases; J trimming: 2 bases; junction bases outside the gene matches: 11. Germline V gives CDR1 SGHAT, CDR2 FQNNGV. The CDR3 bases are TGTGCCAGCAGCTTTCAACGGGACAGACCGTTCACAGATACGCAGTATTTT. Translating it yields CASSFQRDRPFTDTQYF.